Following are 17 T cell receptor beta chains from one sample sequenced in a study of control samples from healthy donors and cancer patients. Sequencing was performed with immunoSEQ multiplex PCR; in TCRdb, only in-frame clones are kept and a portion is missing. Here the sample spans fewer than 200,000 clones, over 85% being singletons. Input material: blood. Receptors were obtained from a woman aged 55-75 years in good health.

CDR3 amino acids: CASKEPLYYGYTF. CDR3 nucleotide sequence: TGTGCCAGTAAGGAGCCTCTCTACTATGGCTACACCTTC. J is TRBJ1-2 and V is TRBV19; D uncertain. The length of the CDR3 is 13 residues. Per germline, CDR1 LNHDA and CDR2 SQIVND (reference sequence). The germline V and J ends were trimmed by 7 bases and 3 bases, with 12 bases remaining between them.

This clone is a singleton in its sample. The chain's CDR3 is CASSLISQETQYF. CDR3 in DNA: TGTGCCAGCAGCTTAATTAGTCAAGAGACCCAGTACTTC. The rearrangement joins TRBV7-6 to TRBJ2-5; D gene ambiguous. CDR1 and CDR2 from the germline V gene are SGHVS and FNYEAQ. The CDR3 has 13 residues. The V and J ends lost 2 bases and 2 bases respectively, with 6 bases between them.

This rearrangement joins TRBV19 to TRBJ1-5, with 10 nucleotides matching TRBD1. With 4 bases clipped from V and 1 base from J, the junction kept 4 bases outside the gene matches. Per the germline V gene, CDR1 is LNHDA and CDR2 is SQIVND (reference sequence). The CDR3 has 16 residues. CDR3 sequence reads: CASSTDRGLSNQPQHF. In DNA, the CDR3 is TGTGCCAGTAGTACGGACAGGGGGTTGAGCAATCAGCCCCAGCATTTT. The whole variable domain, filled in from reference TRBV19 and TRBJ1-5, reads DGGITQSPKYLFRKEGQNVTLSCEQNLNHDAMYWYRQDPGQGLRLIYYSQIVNDFQKGDIAEGYSVSREKKESFPLTVTSAQKNPTAFYLCASSTDRGLSNQPQHFGDGTRLSIL.

V and J are TRBV5-1 and TRBJ2-7, with TRBD2 matching 7 bases. Germline loops: CDR1 SGHRS, CDR2 YFSETQ. V shed 4 bases, J shed 0 bases, and the junction held 4 bases outside the gene matches. This CDR3 comprises 14 residues. This CDR3 reads CASSPSGSSYEQYF. The DNA for the CDR3 is TGCGCCAGCAGCCCTAGCGGCTCCTCCTACGAGCAGTACTTC.

This clone has only one observation. This chain links TRBV7-6 with TRBJ1-2; 7 bases match TRBD1. From germline, CDR1 is SGHVS and CDR2 FNYEAQ. Trimming cost V 2 bases and J 5 bases; bases outside gene matches: 5. This CDR3 has 14 amino acids. The CDR3 sequence is CASSLSAGGYGYTF. The CDR3 nucleotides are TGTGCCAGCAGCTTATCGGCAGGGGGTTATGGCTACACCTTC.

The chain is built from TRBV5-1 and TRBJ1-2, with 8 nucleotides matching TRBD1. The CDR3 is 17 residues long. CDR1 and CDR2 from the germline V gene are SGHRS and YFSETQ. Germline trimming cut 4 bases from V and 3 bases from J; bases unmatched to any gene: 14. The CDR3 bases are TGCGCCAGCAGCCGGACGGTGGGCAGGGGGCTTGACTATGGCTACACCTTC. This gives the protein CASSRTVGRGLDYGYTF.

The V gene is TRBV29-1, the J gene TRBJ2-1, with a tentative D call TRBD2 (5 bases). V lost 4 bases and J lost 5, with 12 bases in between. The germline V gene has CDR1 SQVTM and CDR2 ANQGSEA. CDR3 size: 13 residues. The DNA of the CDR3 is TGCAGCGTTGGTGGTGCGGGTCACAATGAGCAGTTCTTC. It codes for CSVGGAGHNEQFF.

The chain uses TRBV5-1 and TRBJ1-6; no clear D gene. V was clipped by 3 bases and J by 9 bases, with 10 bases between them. The germline CDR1 and CDR2 sequences are SGHRS and YFSETQ. The CDR3 sequence is 13 residues long. The CDR3 DNA sequence: TGCGCCAGCAGCTCGACCTTTGCTTCACCCCTCCACTTT. Translated: CASSSTFASPLHF.

The chain recombines TRBV6-5 with TRBJ1-1, with D uncertain. Germline V gene data show CDR1 as MNHEY and CDR2 as SVGAGI. Trimming cost V 5 bases and J 1 base, with 2 bases left between them. The CDR3 is made up of 11 amino acids. CDR3 amino acids: CASSRNTEAFF. The CDR3 DNA is TGTGCCAGCAGTCGGAACACTGAAGCTTTCTTT.

The rearrangement joins TRBV30 to TRBJ2-3; 8 positions match TRBD2. This CDR3 is 14 amino acids long. V trimming: 0 bases; J trimming: 9 bases; junction bases outside the gene matches: 8. Germline lookup yields CDR1 GTSNPN and CDR2 SVGIG (reference sequence). CDR3 sequence: CAWSVVSGVGTQYF. The CDR3, as DNA: TGTGCCTGGAGTGTTGTTAGCGGGGTGGGCACGCAGTATTTT.

The V gene is TRBV2, the J gene TRBJ1-1; no reliable D call. Germline V gives CDR1 SNHLY, CDR2 FYNNEI. There are 14 residues in the CDR3. Trimming took 2 bases from V and 0 from J, leaving 7 bases between them. The CDR3 region has the DNA TGTGCCAGCAGTGAACAGGTAGTGAACACTGAAGCTTTCTTT. Protein product: CASSEQVVNTEAFF.

The DNA for the CDR3 is TGCAGCGTTGTCATCTCCTACGAGCAGTACTTC. This codes for CSVVISYEQYF. The chain links TRBV29-1 to TRBJ2-7; D uncertain. Germline V gene data show CDR1 as SQVTM and CDR2 as ANQGSEA. V was pared by 4 bases and J by 0 bases, with 4 bases between. The CDR3 has 11 residues.

The chain recombines TRBV19 with TRBJ2-1; 8 bases map to TRBD2. This CDR3 region has 16 residues. Losses at the gene ends were 6 bases for V and 7 bases for J; bases not matched to a gene: 14. Germline-derived CDR1 and CDR2 are LNHDA and SQIVND (reference sequence). In DNA form, the CDR3 reads TGTGCCAGTAGCTCCCGGGCGGGGGGTTGGAGGAATGAGCAGTTCTTC. Translated, it gives CASSSRAGGWRNEQFF.

This rearrangement joins TRBV7-6 to TRBJ1-3; possible D gene TRBD1, 6 bases. The CDR3 consists of 17 residues. Germline CDR1 and CDR2: SGHVS and FNYEAQ. V lost 5 bases, J lost 10 bases, and 27 bases lay in between. The DNA for the CDR3 is TGTGCCAGCAGCCCCAACCCAGCTGGGACAAAAATAGGTACCATATATTTT. This translates into CASSPNPAGTKIGTIYF.

The chain couples TRBV7-2 to TRBJ1-4, with 10 bases aligning to TRBD1. The CDR3 spans 15 residues. The V segment lost 4 bases and the J segment 5 bases; nucleotides outside the gene matches: 4. Germline CDR1 and CDR2: SGHTA and FQGNSA. In DNA form, the CDR3 reads TGTGCCAGCAGCTACGGGGGACAGGGGAATGAAAAACTGTTTTTT. Its translation is CASSYGGQGNEKLFF.

The chain carries TRBV10-3 and TRBJ2-1, with 13 positions matching TRBD2. Germline trimming cut 7 bases from V and 8 bases from J; bases unmatched to any gene: 11. Germline CDR1 reads ENHRY; CDR2 reads SYGVKD. This CDR3 spans 16 amino acids. In nucleotides, the CDR3 is TGTGCCATCATGGGGCTCGGACTAGCGGGGGACTATGAGCAGTTCTTC. Protein product: CAIMGLGLAGDYEQFF.

V usage is TRBV4-3 and J usage is TRBJ2-7, with 9 bases aligning to TRBD1. The V segment lost 0 bases and the J segment 6 bases; nucleotides outside the gene matches: 9. Germline loops: CDR1 LGHNA, CDR2 YSLEER. CDR3 length: 16 residues. The CDR3 DNA reads TGCGCCAGCAGCCAAGACCCAGGACAGGGGTTGGGCGAGCAGTACTTC. The encoded protein is CASSQDPGQGLGEQYF.